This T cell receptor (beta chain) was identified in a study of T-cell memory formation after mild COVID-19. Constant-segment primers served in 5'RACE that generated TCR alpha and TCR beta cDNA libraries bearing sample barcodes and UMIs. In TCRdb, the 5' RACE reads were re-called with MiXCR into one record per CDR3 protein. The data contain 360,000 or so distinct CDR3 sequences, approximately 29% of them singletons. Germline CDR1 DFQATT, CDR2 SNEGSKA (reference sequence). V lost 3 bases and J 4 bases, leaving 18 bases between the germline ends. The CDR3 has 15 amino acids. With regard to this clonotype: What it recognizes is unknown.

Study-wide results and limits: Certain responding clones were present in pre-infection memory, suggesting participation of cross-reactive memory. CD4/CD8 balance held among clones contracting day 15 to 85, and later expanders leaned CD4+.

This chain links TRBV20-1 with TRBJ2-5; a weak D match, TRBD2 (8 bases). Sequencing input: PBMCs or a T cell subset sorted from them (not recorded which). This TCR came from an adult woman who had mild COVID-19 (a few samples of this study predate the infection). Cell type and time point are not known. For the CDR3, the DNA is TGCAGTGCTAGGGGACTAGTAGGGGGCGGAGAGACCCAGTACTTC. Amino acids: CSARGLVGGGETQYF.